This TCR beta chain originates from a study of glioma-infiltrating T cells after dendritic cell vaccination (dated by TCRdb to about 2016). Regarding the research as a whole: A cohort of 15 glioblastoma patients from Phase I and II dendritic cell vaccination trials was included, of whom 9 were newly diagnosed and 6 had recurrent disease. Deep sequencing of TCR beta CDR3 regions was used to quantify tumor-infiltrating lymphocyte content and compare tumor and blood repertoires in dendritic cell-vaccinated glioblastoma patients. TCR sequencing metrics, including TIL content and tumor-blood repertoire overlap, were correlated with survival after dendritic cell vaccination. The vaccine was prepared from monocyte-derived dendritic cells that were cultured for roughly seven days with IL-4 and GM-CSF and then pulsed overnight with autologous tumor lysate. Between about 2003 and 2012, patients were given autologous tumor lysate-pulsed dendritic cell vaccination. Each patient was given three intradermal dendritic cell vaccine injections, spaced two weeks apart, in the arm below the axilla.

CDR1 and CDR2, looked up from the germline V gene (reference sequence), are GTSNPN and SVGIG. Spanning cysteine to phenylalanine, the CDR3 consists of 12 amino acids. Only the CDR3 portion is preserved as DNA: 36 bases, with reading frame beginning at the first base. The V end loses 2 bases and the J end loses 10 bases, and a stretch of 14 bases separates them. Points on this clone: Its target antigen remains unknown. Base qualities are not provided; no much larger clone lies one nucleotide away.

General findings and caveats noted by the study authors: The three-group TCR overlap response model was characterized as speculative, and prospective validation of the model was stated to be required. No direct relationship between TCR clonality and survival was found, suggesting a diverse polyclonal response may matter. After dendritic cell vaccination, a higher estimated pretreatment TIL content predicted longer time to progression and overall survival. The cohort was small and heterogeneous, and full blood and tumor sets were available for few patients, with initial-recurrent tumor pairs available for even fewer patients.

The immunoSEQ assay amplified TCRB CDR3 regions from around 2 micrograms of genomic DNA, or from all available DNA when less than that amount was available. Multiplex PCR used 60 forward primers for TCR V beta segments and 13 reverse primers for J beta segments. Synthetic control templates were spiked into each sample at limiting dilution to estimate reads per starting template. The Illumina HiSeq System generated sequencing reads of 87 bp. As for the original processing: PCR and sequencing errors were removed by a nearest neighbor algorithm that merged closely related sequences. TCR overlap was defined as the percentage of unique tumor TCR beta sequences that were also found in the peripheral blood of the same patient. Not all clones reach the TCRdb copy of this immuneACCESS table, which keeps in-frame sequences only. Checked studies attribute under half of the gap to unresolved V genes and leave the rest unexplained. The DNA gave D and trimming, while V, J and clone size come from that table. This sample has over 90,000 clones in its table, and more than 75% of those were observed once. 2.5% to 3.5% of the sample is taken by the ten largest.

Patients were selected on the basis of adequate residual fresh-frozen tumor tissue and more than two years of available survival data. An isocitrate dehydrogenase mutation was not carried by any of the glioblastoma patients, although molecular status was otherwise variable. PBMC were collected before vaccination, two weeks after the third vaccination, and at tumor progression if tumor progression occurred. The Qiagen DNeasy Blood extraction Kit was used to extract genomic DNA. The rearrangement combines TRBV30 with TRBJ1-1; a tentative D match to TRBD1 spans 5 bases. Sequencing was performed on blood, taken before dendritic cell vaccination. The receptor was isolated from a human donor with glioblastoma. The CDR3 in this case is CAWSPSGGGAFF. The bases read TGTGCCTGGAGTCCATCGGGGGGGGGAGCTTTCTTT.